Listed below are T cell receptor beta chains from one sample, sequenced in a study of OX40 agonist ivuxolimab in advanced cancers. Profiling relied on immunoSEQ multiplex PCR, and the TCRdb table lists in-frame clones only, not all of them. Here the sample spans under 35,000 clones, under 80% being singletons. The material sequenced was CD4+ or CD8+ T cells sorted from blood, taken in a trial of the OX40 agonist ivuxolimab. Receptors originate from an adult with an advanced solid tumor such as melanoma, head and neck, liver or kidney cancer. Each CDR3 is given with its conserved first and last residue. Each record gives: J gene, D gene, clone size, V gene, CDR3 protein, CDR3 DNA. The D gene is left open where the match is weak. Clone size appears in some rows only: once, few, many, or a class for an expanded clone.

>TRBJ2-3|TRBD2|-|TRBV5-6
CASSITSGGAQDTQYF
TGTGCCAGCAGCATTACTAGCGGGGGGGCACAAGATACGCAGTATTTT
>TRBJ1-5|TRBD1|few|TRBV15
CATSRDLMRQGDQPQHF
TGTGCCACCAGCAGAGATCTAATGCGACAGGGTGATCAGCCCCAGCATTTT
>TRBJ2-1|TRBD2|-|TRBV7-9
CASSPPLLAGDYNEQFF
TGTGCCAGCAGCCCGCCCCTCCTAGCGGGGGATTACAATGAGCAGTTCTTC
>TRBJ2-4|-|-|TRBV7-3
CASSPDGPRDIQYF
TGTGCCAGCAGCCCGGACGGGCCTAGAGACATTCAGTACTTC
>TRBJ1-5|-|-|TRBV4-1
CASSLTLGGNQPQHF
TGCGCCAGCAGCCTTACCCTGGGAGGAAATCAGCCCCAGCATTTT
>TRBJ2-7|TRBD2|-|TRBV5-1
CASSLGTSNTYEQYF
TGCGCCAGCAGCTTAGGGACTAGCAATACCTACGAGCAGTACTTC
>TRBJ2-7|-|-|TRBV6-5
CASSYSPGSYEQYF
TGTGCCAGCAGTTACTCCCCAGGCTCCTACGAGCAGTACTTC
>TRBJ2-7|-|-|TRBV7-9
CASSLAGAHEQYF
TGTGCCAGCAGCTTAGCTGGGGCCCACGAGCAGTACTTC
>TRBJ1-2|TRBD1|-|TRBV9
CASSVGITGGVGGYTF
TGTGCCAGCAGCGTGGGGATAACAGGGGGCGTCGGGGGCTACACCTTC
>TRBJ1-2|-|-|TRBV5-5
CASSLGTTGGQGGYTF
TGTGCCAGCAGCTTGGGGACTACAGGAGGACAAGGAGGCTACACCTTC
>TRBJ2-1|TRBD2|-|TRBV15
CATDNGLAGGYNEQFF
TGTGCCACCGATAACGGACTAGCGGGGGGGTACAATGAGCAGTTCTTC
>TRBJ2-7|-|few|TRBV6-1
CASKRRQEEQYF
TGTGCCAGCAAGAGGAGGCAGGAGGAGCAGTACTTC
>TRBJ1-6|-|-|TRBV19
CASSIEGFSYNSPLHF
TGTGCCAGTAGTATAGAAGGTTTCTCCTATAATTCACCCCTCCACTTT
>TRBJ1-1|-|-|TRBV2
CASSELENTEAFF
TGTGCCAGCAGTGAGCTCGAGAACACTGAAGCTTTCTTT
>TRBJ1-4|-|-|TRBV7-8
CASRYRTATNEKLFF
TGTGCCAGCAGATATAGGACAGCAACTAATGAAAAACTGTTTTTT
>TRBJ2-1|-|-|TRBV2
CASTINPGPTSSYNEQFF
TGTGCCAGCACCATCAATCCGGGACCGACGAGCTCCTACAATGAGCAGTTCTTC
>TRBJ1-2|-|-|TRBV19
CASSISRYGYTF
TGTGCCAGTAGTATATCCCGCTATGGCTACACCTTC
>TRBJ2-1|-|few|TRBV28
CASSTQGAYNEQFF
TGTGCCAGCAGTACACAAGGGGCCTACAATGAGCAGTTCTTC
>TRBJ2-3|TRBD2|-|TRBV5-1
CASRRTSGGPTDTQYF
TGCGCCAGCAGACGGACTAGCGGGGGCCCCACAGATACGCAGTATTTT
>TRBJ1-3|-|-|TRBV30
CAWSMENTIYF
TGTGCCTGGAGTATGGAAAACACCATATATTTT
>TRBJ2-7|TRBD1|once|TRBV9
CASSPRGTHYEQYF
TGTGCCAGCAGCCCCAGGGGGACACACTACGAGCAGTACTTC
>TRBJ1-5|-|-|TRBV18
CASSPGLERQPQHF
TGTGCCAGCTCTCCCGGCCTCGAGAGGCAGCCCCAGCATTTT
>TRBJ2-7|-|-|TRBV7-8
CASSLGPRTDEQYF
TGTGCCAGCAGCTTAGGGCCTCGGACAGACGAGCAGTACTTC
>TRBJ2-1|-|medium-sized|TRBV13
CASTTTLYNEQFF
TGTGCCAGCACCACGACTCTCTACAATGAGCAGTTCTTC
>TRBJ1-2|TRBD1|-|TRBV13
CASSPGTEDGYTF
TGTGCCAGCAGCCCCGGGACAGAAGATGGCTACACCTTC
>TRBJ2-1|TRBD1|-|TRBV29-1
CSVGDRGSYNEQFF
TGCAGCGTGGGGGACAGGGGTTCCTACAATGAGCAGTTCTTC
>TRBJ2-7|-|-|TRBV28
CASSGGNLPYEQYF
TGTGCCAGCAGTGGGGGCAACTTACCTTACGAGCAGTACTTC
>TRBJ1-1|-|-|TRBV6-5
CASSPRQSNTEAFF
TGTGCCAGCAGTCCACGACAGTCGAACACTGAAGCTTTCTTT
>TRBJ2-1|TRBD2|once|TRBV5-1
CASSLSLSGTSRSLQFF
TGCGCCAGCAGCTTGTCCCTCTCCGGGACTAGCAGATCTTTACAGTTCTTC
>TRBJ1-1|-|-|TRBV5-1
CASSPTVLGTEAFF
TGCGCCAGCAGCCCAACCGTCCTTGGGACTGAAGCTTTCTTT